The 19 T cell receptor beta chains below all came from one sample that was sequenced in a study of cytomegalovirus exposure and HLA in healthy donors. PCR employed 60 Vbeta and 13 Jbeta primers. Data came from immunoSEQ multiplex PCR; TCRdb stores just in-frame clones and leaves some out. The data show 65,000 to 90,000 clones, and the top ten clones hold 3.8%. Sequencing was performed on PBMCs. The source of these receptors is a female donor in good health and CMV-seropositive.

To note about this clone: Its ends do not fully match the called genes, so a read error is possible. The genes are TRBV2 and TRBJ2-5; D not certain. CDR1 is SNHLY, CDR2 FYNNEI, per germline. The CDR3 is 14 amino acids. CDR3 bases: TGTGCCAGCAGAGAAGGTAGCCCCAGAGAGACCCAGTACTTC. It is translated as CASREGSPRETQYF. Full variable domain (outside the CDR3, taken from reference TRBV2 and TRBJ2-5): EPEVTQTPSHQVTQMGQEVILRCVPISNHLYFYWYRQILGQKVEFLVSFYNNEISEKSEIFDDQFSVERPDGSNFTLKIRSTKLEDSAMYFCASREGSPRETQYFGPGTRLLVL.

This chain uses TRBV19 with TRBJ2-7, with D uncertain. V was trimmed by 5 bases and J by 0 bases, leaving 11 bases between them. Germline V gene lookup returns CDR1 LNHDA and CDR2 SQIVND (reference sequence). The CDR3 loop spans 14 amino acids. CDR3 sequence: CASSRTTGSYEQYF. In nucleotides, the CDR3 is TGTGCCAGTAGTCGAACAACGGGCTCCTACGAGCAGTACTTC.

The rearrangement uses TRBV6-5 and TRBJ1-5; 8 bases fit TRBD1. This CDR3 is built from 14 residues. The J segment lost 2 bases and the V segment lost 5 bases, leaving 2 bases of the junction unmatched. The germline CDR1 and CDR2 sequences are MNHEY and SVGAGI. CDR3 coding DNA: TGTGCCAGCAGTACGGACAGGGGCAATCAGCCCCAGCATTTT. As protein: CASSTDRGNQPQHF.

The chain links TRBV18 to TRBJ2-7; the match to TRBD1 covers 7 bases. The CDR3 runs 13 residues. The V and J ends lost 3 bases and 6 bases, in that order; junction bases with no gene match: 5. Germline assignment: CDR1 KGHSH and CDR2 LQKENI. The CDR3: CASSPTQGFEQYF. Written as DNA, the CDR3 is TGTGCCAGCTCACCCACACAGGGGTTCGAGCAGTACTTC.

Comment on this clone: Its ends do not fully match the called genes, so a read error is possible. The chain couples TRBV7-7 to TRBJ1-2; 7 positions agree with TRBD1. The CDR3 spans 13 residues. CDR1 and CDR2 from the germline V gene are SSHAT and FNYEAQ (reference sequence). The CDR3 coding sequence is TGTGCTAGCAGCTCGGGACAGAACTATGGCTACACCTTC. This translates into CASSSGQNYGYTF.

The V and J genes are TRBV19 and TRBJ1-5; 7 bases line up with TRBD1. Unmatched junction bases numbered 3, after V lost 3 bases and J lost 1 base. The V gene's germline CDR1 is LNHDA and CDR2 SQIVND (reference sequence). This CDR3 is built from 15 residues. This chain's CDR3 is CASSMTGSSNQPQHF. In nucleotides, the CDR3 is TGTGCCAGTAGTATGACAGGGTCGAGCAATCAGCCCCAGCATTTT.

The chain is built from TRBV9 and TRBJ2-1; 12 bases match TRBD2. CDR1 SGDLS and CDR2 YYNGEE come from the germline V gene. The trim removed 0 bases at V and 15 bases at J, leaving 7 bases unmatched. The CDR3 length is 14 residues. CDR3 amino acids: CASSVASGGASRFF. CDR3 nucleotides: TGTGCCAGCAGCGTAGCTAGCGGGGGGGCCTCCCGGTTCTTC. Filled out from reference TRBV9 and TRBJ2-1, the complete variable domain reads DSGVTQTPKHLITATGQRVTLRCSPRSGDLSVYWYQQSLDQGLQFLIQYYNGEERAKGNILERFSAQQFPDLHSELNLSSLELGDSALYFCASSVASGGASRFFGPGTRLTVL.

The chain joins TRBV5-1 to TRBJ1-2, with D maybe TRBD1 (6 bases). The ends were cut back, 0 bases at V and 2 bases at J, with 11 bases in the middle. There are 15 residues in the CDR3. CDR1 SGHRS and CDR2 YFSETQ come from the germline V gene. CDR3 bases: TGCGCCAGCAGCTTGGAAGCAGGGGTCAACTATGGCTACACCTTC. The encoded protein is CASSLEAGVNYGYTF.

This chain connects TRBV19 to TRBJ1-1, with D perhaps TRBD1 (5 bases). Germline V gene sequence: CDR1 LNHDA, CDR2 SQIVND (reference sequence). CDR3 size: 11 residues. V gave up 9 bases and J gave up 10 bases, with 15 bases separating them. The CDR3 here is CASRSGIGAFF. In DNA, the CDR3 is TGTGCCAGCAGATCAGGGATTGGAGCTTTCTTT.

J is TRBJ2-6 and V is TRBV27; D is perhaps TRBD1 (5 bases). The CDR3 runs to 15 residues. The germline CDR1 and CDR2 sequences are MNHEY and SMNVEV (reference sequence). Trimming stripped 2 bases from V and 7 bases from J, with 12 bases between. CDR3 sequence reads: CASSLGHPVANVLTF. As DNA, the CDR3 is TGTGCCAGCAGTTTAGGACACCCTGTCGCCAACGTCCTGACTTTC.

The chain couples TRBV18 to TRBJ2-1, with 7 bases matching TRBD2. CDR3 size: 17 residues. Germline V CDR1 and CDR2: KGHSH, LQKENI. Losses at the gene ends were 3 bases for V and 1 base for J; bases not matched to a gene: 9. The CDR3 nucleotides are TGTGCCAGCTCACCGCGGACTAGTCAAAGATCCTACAATGAGCAGTTCTTC. Translating it yields CASSPRTSQRSYNEQFF.

Here the CDR3 DNA reads TGTGCCAGTAGTATAGGGGGACTCTATGGCTACACCTTC. This translates into CASSIGGLYGYTF. This chain uses TRBV19 with TRBJ1-2, with D possibly matching TRBD1 (5 bases). V was cut by 1 base and J by 4 bases, with 7 bases left in between. There are 13 residues in the CDR3. Per germline, CDR1 LNHDA and CDR2 SQIVND (reference sequence). The entire variable domain, with the rest obtained from reference TRBV19 and TRBJ1-2, is as follows: DGGITQSPKYLFRKEGQNVTLSCEQNLNHDAMYWYRQDPGQGLRLIYYSQIVNDFQKGDIAEGYSVSREKKESFPLTVTSAQKNPTAFYLCASSIGGLYGYTFGSGTRLTVV.

The V call is TRBV14, the J call TRBJ2-7, with unresolved D. Trimming shortened V by 4 bases and J by 9 bases, and 19 bases separated the two germline ends. CDR3 length: 14 amino acids. The V gene's germline CDR1 is SGHDN and CDR2 FVKESK. CDR3 region: CASSPAGSPVRQYF. CDR3 DNA sequence: TGTGCCAGCAGCCCAGCCGGGTCTCCAGTGAGGCAGTACTTC.

The genes are TRBV27 and TRBJ1-1, with 7 bases matching TRBD1. CDR1 is MNHEY and CDR2 is SMNVEV in the germline V gene (reference sequence). This CDR3 spans 12 amino acids. V shed 6 bases and J 6 bases; nucleotides not matched to a gene: 4. CDR3 region: CASRGQAPEAFF. CDR3 DNA: TGTGCCAGCAGAGGACAGGCCCCTGAAGCTTTCTTT.

The chain joins TRBV6-5 to TRBJ2-7, with a possible D match to TRBD2 (7 bases). V shed 5 bases and J shed 6 bases, with 14 bases lying between them. Germline CDR1 reads MNHEY; CDR2 reads SVGAGI. This CDR3 contains 13 residues. CDR3 DNA sequence: TGTGCCAGCAGTACTAAGGGGGGGCTCGAGCAGTACTTC. Amino acid sequence: CASSTKGGLEQYF.

The genes are TRBV9 and TRBJ2-3, with D tentatively TRBD2 (7 bases). Germline V gene lookup returns CDR1 SGDLS and CDR2 YYNGEE. This CDR3 has 16 amino acids. V was shortened by 4 bases and J by 0 bases, with 15 bases between the two germline ends. The chain's CDR3 is CASSPRGGLSTDTQYF. The CDR3 DNA reads as TGTGCCAGCAGCCCGAGGGGGGGCCTGAGCACAGATACGCAGTATTTT.

The V and J genes are TRBV6-5 and TRBJ1-2; TRBD1 might be the D (5 bases). CDR1 is MNHEY, CDR2 SVGAGI, per germline. The CDR3 length is 15 residues. Trimming stripped 7 bases from V and 5 bases from J, with 20 bases between. CDR3 nucleotides: TGTGCCAGCAACGAGCAGGGCGGGGACTTATATGGCTACACCTTC. Protein: CASNEQGGDLYGYTF.

V is TRBV6-5 and J is TRBJ1-6; a weak D match, TRBD1 (5 bases). The CDR3 contains 13 residues. V lost 10 bases and J 7 bases, leaving 14 bases between the germline ends. Germline assignment: CDR1 MNHEY and CDR2 SVGAGI. CDR3 amino acids: CAIGDLRNSPLHF. Here the CDR3 DNA reads TGTGCCATCGGGGACTTACGAAATTCACCCCTCCACTTT.

The rearrangement links TRBV7-9 to TRBJ2-5, with 11 bases aligning to TRBD1. Germline V gene lookup returns CDR1 SEHNR and CDR2 FQNEAQ (reference sequence). The CDR3 has 16 amino acids. Losses at the gene ends were 0 bases for V and 4 bases for J; bases not matched to a gene: 4. The CDR3 here is CASSLASGTGGETQYF. CDR3 in DNA: TGTGCCAGCAGCTTAGCTTCTGGGACAGGGGGAGAGACCCAGTACTTC.